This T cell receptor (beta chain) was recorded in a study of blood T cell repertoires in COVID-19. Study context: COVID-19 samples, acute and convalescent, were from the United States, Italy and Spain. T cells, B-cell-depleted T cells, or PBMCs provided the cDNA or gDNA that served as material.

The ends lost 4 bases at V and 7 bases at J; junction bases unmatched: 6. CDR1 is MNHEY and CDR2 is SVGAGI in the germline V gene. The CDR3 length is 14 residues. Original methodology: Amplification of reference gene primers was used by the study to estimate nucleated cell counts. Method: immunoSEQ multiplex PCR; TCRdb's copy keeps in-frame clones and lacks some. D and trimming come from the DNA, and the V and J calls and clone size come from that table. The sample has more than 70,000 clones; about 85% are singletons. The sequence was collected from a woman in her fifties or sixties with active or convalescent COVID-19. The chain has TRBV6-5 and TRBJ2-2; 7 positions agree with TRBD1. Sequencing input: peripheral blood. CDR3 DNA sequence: TGTGCCAGCAGTTTAGGACAGGACGGCGGGGAGCTGTTTTTT. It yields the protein CASSLGQDGGELFF.